Listed below are T cell receptor beta chains from one sample, sequenced in a study of cytomegalovirus exposure and HLA in healthy donors. Sequencing was performed with immunoSEQ multiplex PCR; in TCRdb, only in-frame clones are kept and a portion is missing. The table lists about 78,000 clones, 55% to 75% of them singletons, with around 5% in the top ten. Specimen: PBMCs. All receptors derive from a man aged 25-40 years in good health and CMV-seropositive. CDR3s include the opening cysteine and the closing phenylalanine or tryptophan. Fields, in order: J gene, clone size, D gene, V gene, CDR3 DNA, CDR3 protein. The D gene is left open where the match is weak. For some rows the clone size is stated as once, few or many, or as a class when expanded; others skip it.

TRBJ2-5,.,TRBD2,TRBV11-2,TGTGCCAGCAGCCCGGGACTAGCGGGGCCAAGGGAGACCCAGTACTTC,CASSPGLAGPRETQYF
TRBJ1-6,.,TRBD1,TRBV27,TGTGCCAGCAGTTTATACGGACAGGGGGCGCGAAATTCACCCCTCCACTTT,CASSLYGQGARNSPLHF
TRBJ1-1,.,TRBD1,TRBV4-1,TGCGCCAGCAGCCTCTGGGCTGGGACAGAGACTGAAGCTTTCTTT,CASSLWAGTETEAFF
TRBJ1-6,.,.,TRBV5-4,TGTGCCAGCAGCTTAGCAGGGTCAAATTCACCCCTCCACTTT,CASSLAGSNSPLHF
TRBJ2-2,few,TRBD2,TRBV4-2,TGTGCCAGCAGCCAAGGCGGGGGGGCCGGCACCGGGGAGCTGTTTTTT,CASSQGGGAGTGELFF
TRBJ2-2,.,.,TRBV29-1,TGCAGCGTGAGCGGCCGGGGGTCGAACACCGGGGAGCTGTTTTTT,CSVSGRGSNTGELFF
TRBJ2-7,.,.,TRBV18,TGTGCCAGCTCACCACTTAAGAGGGAATACTCCTACGAGCAGTACTTC,CASSPLKREYSYEQYF
TRBJ2-3,.,.,TRBV6-1,TGTGCCAGCAGTGAAAGCGGCAGCCAGGCAGATACGCAGTATTTT,CASSESGSQADTQYF
TRBJ1-2,.,.,TRBV6-1,TGTGCCAGCAGTGAATCCCTGGGACTGGGAGGCTACACCTTC,CASSESLGLGGYTF
TRBJ1-2,.,.,TRBV28,TGTGCCAGCGGGCTTAACTATGGCTACACCTTC,CASGLNYGYTF
TRBJ2-3,few,.,TRBV6-5,TGTGCCAGCAGCCCCCCGGGCGGGGGCACAGATACGCAGTATTTT,CASSPPGGGTDTQYF
TRBJ2-5,.,.,TRBV11-1,TGTGCCAGCAGCTCAGGGGCTCAAGAGACCCAGTACTTC,CASSSGAQETQYF
TRBJ2-3,.,TRBD2,TRBV10-3,TGTGCCATACGGGGGGACACAGATACGCAGTATTTT,CAIRGDTDTQYF
TRBJ2-2,.,TRBD2,TRBV27,TGTGCCAGCAGCCGCGGGGGGTTTGACACCGGGGAGCTGTTTTTT,CASSRGGFDTGELFF
TRBJ1-2,.,.,TRBV6-5,TGTGCCAGCGGGGGCAGGGAGAGCTATGGCTACACCTTC,CASGGRESYGYTF
TRBJ1-2,few,.,TRBV10-3,TGTGCCATCAGCGGCGGTGGAGGGGATGGCTACACCTTC,CAISGGGGDGYTF